This T cell receptor (beta chain) was observed in a study of T-cell memory formation after mild COVID-19. Study conclusions and caveats: In pre-infection memory, a portion of responding clones appeared, which suggested that cross-reactive memory joined. Proof of SARS-CoV-2 specificity was absent for the second-wave clones that crested on day 37. A balance of CD4 and CD8 characterized clones contracting day 15 to 85, whereas later expanders leaned CD4+.

About this clonotype itself: The antigen remains undetermined.

5'RACE primed from the constant segment yielded TCR alpha and TCR beta cDNA libraries bearing sample barcodes and UMIs. TCRdb analysed the 5' RACE reads with MiXCR anew, one entry per CDR3 protein. The sample shows around 340,000 distinct CDR3 sequences, 13% of them seen only once. This TCR derives from a man in his late teens or twenties who had mild COVID-19 (a few samples of this study predate the infection). Cell type and time point are not known. The sample comprised PBMCs or a T cell subset sorted from them (not recorded which).

This chain's CDR3 is CASSPGQNNEQFF. The CDR3 DNA reads TGTGCCAGCAGCCCGGGACAGAACAATGAGCAGTTCTTC. The chain links TRBV5-4 to TRBJ2-1; TRBD1 agrees at 7 bases. Germline CDR1 reads SGHNT; CDR2 reads YYREEE (reference sequence). Trimming took 4 bases from V and 5 from J; bases not matched to a gene: 3. This CDR3 has 13 residues.